Following are 17 T cell receptor beta chains from one sample sequenced in a study of blood T cell repertoires in COVID-19. Clones were read by immunoSEQ multiplex PCR, and TCRdb kept only the in-frame ones, dropping some. The sample has 130,000 or so clones, about 81% seen once. The source material was peripheral blood. The origin of the receptors is a woman of 80 years or more with acute or convalescent COVID-19.

The chain couples TRBV7-9 to TRBJ2-3; 9 bases fit TRBD1. Looked up from germline, CDR1 is SEHNR and CDR2 is FQNEAQ (reference sequence). The CDR3 sequence is 14 residues long. With V trimmed by 1 base and J by 5 bases, 1 base remained unmatched. Here the CDR3 DNA reads TGTGCCAGCAGCTTAGGACAGGGGGTAGATACGCAGTATTTT. Protein: CASSLGQGVDTQYF.

This clone has just one count. V and J are TRBV3-1 (or the pseudogene TRBV3-2) and TRBJ1-6; D gene uncertain. The CDR3 loop spans 17 amino acids. V lost 8 bases to trimming and J lost 6 bases, with 23 bases between them. The germline V gene encodes CDR1 LGHDT and CDR2 YNNKEL (reference sequence). The CDR3 DNA follows: TGTGCCAGCTCGGCGGGTATAAGCCTCGCGCTTAATTCACCCCTCCACTTT. Translation gives CASSAGISLALNSPLHF.

This clone has a handful of counts. This chain uses TRBV7-2 with TRBJ2-1; 8 bases agree with TRBD1. The V and J ends lost 5 bases and 3 bases, in that order; junction bases with no gene match: 6. In germline, CDR1 is SGHTA, CDR2 FQGNSA. This CDR3 spans 15 amino acids. CDR3 sequence: CASSRAGGDYNEQFF. For the CDR3, the DNA is TGTGCCAGCAGCCGGGCAGGGGGCGACTACAATGAGCAGTTCTTC.

This rearrangement joins TRBV5-1 to TRBJ1-4, with D maybe TRBD1 (5 bases). The CDR3 totals 15 residues. CDR1 and CDR2 (germline): SGHRS, YFSETQ. The V and J ends lost 3 bases and 8 bases respectively, with 17 bases between them. The CDR3 DNA reads TGCGCCAGCAGCTGGGACGCGGGACGTAGGGAAAAACTGTTTTTT. Translating it yields CASSWDAGRREKLFF.

CDR3 region: CASSNRGGMISNQPQHF. The DNA for the CDR3 is TGTGCCAGTAGTAACCGGGGGGGAATGATTAGCAATCAGCCCCAGCATTTT. The J gene is TRBJ1-5, the V gene TRBV19; weak D call: TRBD1 (5 bases). Trimming took 4 bases from V and 0 from J, leaving 16 bases between them. This CDR3 is 17 amino acids long. Germline loops: CDR1 LNHDA, CDR2 SQIVND (reference sequence).

V gene TRBV6-5 combines with J gene TRBJ1-2, with D possibly TRBD1 on 6 matching bases. The length of the CDR3 is 16 residues. V lost 0 bases, J lost 0 bases, and 11 bases lay in between. Germline-derived CDR1 and CDR2 are MNHEY and SVGAGI. The CDR3 coding sequence is TGTGCCAGCAGTTACTCCACCGGACAGCCTAACTATGGCTACACCTTC. It encodes CASSYSTGQPNYGYTF.

This clone was detected once. The chain combines TRBV5-8 with TRBJ1-2; D remains unclear. This CDR3 has 13 amino acids. The V gene's germline CDR1 is SGHTS and CDR2 YDEGEE. The V end was cut by 4 bases, the J end by 4 bases, with 11 bases between. CDR3 DNA sequence: TGTGCCAGCAGCCGACGGGGTACCTATGGCTACACCTTC. Protein sequence: CASSRRGTYGYTF.

This sequence joins TRBV19 and TRBJ2-7; maybe TRBD2 (6 bases). The CDR3 covers 14 residues. CDR1 and CDR2 from the germline V gene are LNHDA and SQIVND (reference sequence). The V and J ends lost 0 bases and 5 bases respectively, with 11 bases between them. DNA for the CDR3: TGTGCCAGTAGTATAGACGGCCGCGGGGACGAGCAGTACTTC. Translating it yields CASSIDGRGDEQYF.

The chain has TRBV27 and TRBJ2-5, with 8 positions matching TRBD1. The CDR3 is made up of 15 amino acids. The trim removed 3 bases at V and 4 bases at J, leaving 7 bases unmatched. The germline V gene encodes CDR1 MNHEY and CDR2 SMNVEV (reference sequence). The CDR3 loop is CASSLGRGQIETQYF. The CDR3 DNA is TGTGCCAGCAGTTTGGGCAGGGGGCAGATAGAGACCCAGTACTTC.

The chain is built from TRBV3-1 (or the pseudogene TRBV3-2) and TRBJ2-7; 14 bases are a match to TRBD2. The CDR3 runs 16 residues. Germline CDR1 and CDR2: LGHDT and YNNKEL (reference sequence). Trimming took 0 bases from V and 4 from J; bases not matched to a gene: 2. The chain's CDR3 is CASSQDGTSGRYEQYF. CDR3 DNA sequence: TGTGCCAGCAGCCAAGATGGGACTAGCGGGAGATACGAGCAGTACTTC.

V gene TRBV27 combines with J gene TRBJ1-2; 9 bases align to TRBD1. The CDR3 is made up of 15 amino acids. V lost 6 bases to trimming and J lost 2 bases; unmatched junction nucleotides: 7. Looked up from germline, CDR1 is MNHEY and CDR2 is SMNVEV (reference sequence). CDR3 region: CASSSHGTGNYGYTF. CDR3 nucleotide sequence: TGTGCCAGCAGCTCTCATGGGACAGGGAACTATGGCTACACCTTC.

The V and J genes are TRBV2 and TRBJ1-1; D is perhaps TRBD1 (6 bases). In germline, CDR1 is SNHLY, CDR2 FYNNEI. V was pared by 7 bases and J by 1 base, with 10 bases between. The CDR3 has 13 residues. The CDR3 loop reads CASTGHPNTEAFF. As DNA, the CDR3 is TGTGCCAGCACGGGACACCCGAACACTGAAGCTTTCTTT.

CDR3: CASSSTSGVNTGELFF. The DNA for the CDR3 is TGTGCCAGCAGCTCGACTAGCGGGGTTAACACCGGGGAGCTGTTTTTT. V gene TRBV7-9 combines with J gene TRBJ2-2; the match to TRBD2 covers 11 bases. CDR1 and CDR2 from the germline V gene are SEHNR and FQNEAQ (reference sequence). V gave up 4 bases and J gave up 2 bases; unmatched junction bases: 3. This CDR3 region has 16 residues.

J is TRBJ1-4 and V is TRBV7-9; a weak D match, TRBD1 (5 bases). Trimming removed 2 bases at V and 8 bases at J, with 12 bases between. This CDR3 spans 14 amino acids. The V gene's germline CDR1 is SEHNR and CDR2 FQNEAQ (reference sequence). As DNA, the CDR3 is TGTGCCAGCAGCTTACGGGGGGGAGGCGAAAAACTGTTTTTT. Amino acids: CASSLRGGGEKLFF.

This chain connects TRBV7-9 to TRBJ2-7; tentatively, D is TRBD2 (5 bases). The CDR3 runs 14 residues. The germline gives CDR1 SEHNR, CDR2 FQNEAQ (reference sequence). V lost 5 bases and J lost 3, with 14 bases in between. The CDR3 DNA is TGTGCCAGCAGCGCCAGTCAGAGGGTCTACGAGCAGTACTTC. Translating it yields CASSASQRVYEQYF.

The V call is TRBV6-2 or TRBV6-3, the J call TRBJ2-7, with TRBD2 identical over 12 bases. With 6 bases clipped from V and 1 base from J, the junction kept 4 bases outside the gene matches. There are 15 residues in the CDR3. Germline V gene lookup returns CDR1 MNHEY and CDR2 SVGEGT. CDR3 amino acids: CASSPLAGGSYEQYF. The CDR3, as DNA: TGTGCCAGCAGCCCGCTAGCGGGAGGGTCCTACGAGCAGTACTTC.

The chain couples TRBV4-3 to TRBJ1-6, with no clear D. V was pared by 3 bases and J by 7 bases, with 13 bases between. The CDR3 is 15 residues long. CDR1 is LGHNA and CDR2 is YSLEER in the germline V gene. The CDR3 loop is CASSQSRGDNSPLHF. Written as DNA, the CDR3 is TGCGCCAGCAGCCAGTCGCGGGGAGACAATTCACCCCTCCACTTT.